This passage covers 20 T cell receptor beta chains from one sample sequenced in a study of vaccination and CD4 T cells after COVID-19. Oncomine TCR Beta short-read sequencing was applied to DNA from cultured CD4+ T cells. TCRdb independently ran MiXCR on the PCR reads; one entry per CDR3 protein. The repertoire has 14,000 to 15,000 distinct CDR3 sequences, around 45% of them found once; the top ten carry roughly 8.1%. Treatment meaning: roughly nine-day PBMC culture with coronavirus spike peptide pools or control peptides (ViraFEST assay). For these TCRs, the target antigens are not known. The specimen was CD4+ T cells from blood, cultured in vitro. All receptors derive from a human donor who had recovered from COVID-19.

In this sample, this clonotype turned up a few times. The gene calls are TRBV2 and TRBJ2-1; D is perhaps TRBD2 (5 bases). V was trimmed by 6 bases and J by 3 bases, leaving 12 bases between them. This CDR3 region has 14 residues. Germline V CDR1 and CDR2: SNHLY, FYNNEI. DNA for the CDR3: TGTGCCAGCAGAAAGGGTAGCGACTACAATGAGCAGTTCTTC. Translating it yields CASRKGSDYNEQFF.

This clonotype was observed a handful of times. This rearrangement joins TRBV30 to TRBJ1-2, with D possibly being TRBD1 (6 bases). The CDR3 totals 14 residues. V was trimmed by 8 bases and J by 5 bases, leaving 21 bases between them. Germline-derived CDR1 and CDR2 are GTSNPN and SVGIG (reference sequence). CDR3 in DNA: TGTGCCGGGGGATTGACAGGCCGGGGGTATGGCTACACCTTC. Translated: CAGGLTGRGYGYTF.

A note on this clonotype: The junction shows a germline mismatch at one end, possibly a read error. The chain employs TRBV11-2 and TRBJ2-3; D might be TRBD2 (5 bases). Germline V gives CDR1 SGHAT, CDR2 FQNNGV. The CDR3 runs to 15 residues. The CDR3 here is CVSSRDRTSTDTQYF. CDR3 bases: TGTGTCAGCAGCCGGGATCGGACTAGCACAGATACGCAGTATTTT.

J is TRBJ2-7 and V is TRBV6-1; no firm D call. Trimming left V 8 bases short and J 6 bases short, with 29 bases between. Germline V gene sequence: CDR1 MNHNS, CDR2 SASEGT. The CDR3 consists of 17 residues. The CDR3 DNA follows: TGTGCCAGCTCCAGAATAATACACCGGCAAAAATCCACCGAGCAGTACTTC. Encoded protein: CASSRIIHRQKSTEQYF.

The gene calls are TRBV21-1 and TRBJ1-1; the table calls TRBD1, which could not be checked here. TRBV21-1 is assigned pseudogene status. The CDR3 runs 14 residues. DNA of the CDR3: TGTGCCAGCGGTATGGGACACAATTCCACTGAAGCTTTCTTT. Encoded protein: CASGMGHNSTEAFF.

This clonotype was counted between two and nine times. The CDR3 reads CASTDRGLRGNTIYF. The DNA for the CDR3 is TGTGCCAGTACCGACAGGGGGTTGAGAGGAAACACCATATATTTT. V and J are TRBV19 and TRBJ1-3, with TRBD1 matching 9 bases. J gave up 4 bases and V 7 bases, and 8 bases lay outside the gene matches. This CDR3 comprises 15 residues. Germline-derived CDR1 and CDR2 are LNHDA and SQIVND (reference sequence).

J is TRBJ1-2 and V is TRBV6-1, with D unresolved. V was pared by 6 bases and J by 4 bases, with 15 bases between. Per the germline V gene, CDR1 is MNHNS and CDR2 is SASEGT. This CDR3 has 14 amino acids. The CDR3 DNA sequence: TGTGCCAGCAGCCGAAACACCGAGGGCTATGGCTACACCTTC. Its translation is CASSRNTEGYGYTF.

The chain uses TRBV11-2 and TRBJ2-5; TRBD1 is a possible D gene (5 bases). The germline CDR1 and CDR2 sequences are SGHAT and FQNNGV. V gave up 1 base and J gave up 2 bases, with 14 bases separating them. CDR3 length: 16 residues. The CDR3 DNA follows: TGTGCCAGCAGCTTAGTATCCCCCAGGGTTCAAGAGACCCAGTACTTC. The encoded protein is CASSLVSPRVQETQYF.

This clonotype has more than one count but fewer than ten. V is TRBV15 and J is TRBJ1-6; TRBD1 is a possible D gene (6 bases). CDR1 and CDR2 (germline): LNHNV, YYDKDF (reference sequence). V lost 3 bases and J lost 7, with 13 bases in between. The CDR3 loop spans 15 amino acids. In nucleotides, the CDR3 is TGTGCCACCAGCAGCACCGGACAGCGAAATTCACCCCTCCACTTT. Translating it yields CATSSTGQRNSPLHF. The whole variable domain, remainder taken from reference TRBV15 and TRBJ1-6, is DAMVIQNPRYQVTQFGKPVTLSCSQTLNHNVMYWYQQKSSQAPKLLFHYYDKDFNNEADTPDNFQSRRPNTSFCFLDIRSPGLGDTAMYLCATSSTGQRNSPLHFGNGTRLTVT.

In this sample, this clonotype turned up a few times. The chain couples TRBV7-2 to TRBJ1-4; TRBD1 might be the D (5 bases). Germline V lookup: CDR1 SGHTA, CDR2 FQGNSA. Trimming shortened V by 0 bases and J by 8 bases, and 10 bases separated the two germline ends. CDR3 size: 14 residues. Here the CDR3 reads CASSLAGAGEKLFF. The CDR3 DNA follows: TGTGCCAGCAGCTTAGCAGGGGCTGGGGAAAAACTGTTTTTT.

The V call is TRBV5-4, the J call TRBJ2-1, with 8 bases lining up with TRBD1. Germline lookup yields CDR1 SGHNT and CDR2 YYREEE (reference sequence). Trimming took 4 bases from V and 9 from J; bases not matched to a gene: 6. The CDR3 has 13 amino acids. As DNA, the CDR3 is TGTGCCAGCAGCGTGGACAGGGTGACTGAGCAGTTCTTC. The encoded protein is CASSVDRVTEQFF.

This sequence joins TRBV3-1 and TRBJ1-2, with D hard to call. Trimming removed 3 bases at V and 2 bases at J, with 4 bases between. Germline assignment: CDR1 LGHDT and CDR2 YNNKEL (reference sequence). The CDR3 runs to 12 residues. CDR3 DNA: TGTGCCAGCAGCCAGGCCAACTATGGCTACACCTTC. It codes for CASSQANYGYTF.

The chain recombines TRBV7-8 with TRBJ1-1; no definite D call. The CDR3 contains 14 residues. Germline CDR1 SGHVS, CDR2 FQNEAQ. The V and J ends lost 10 bases and 1 base respectively, with 16 bases between them. In DNA form, the CDR3 reads TGTGCCACCGATGCTAAATTCGGGAACACTGAAGCTTTCTTT. Translated: CATDAKFGNTEAFF. The full variable domain, completed using reference TRBV7-8 and TRBJ1-1, is GAGVSQSPRYKVAKRGQDVALRCDPISGHVSLFWYQQALGQGPEFLTYFQNEAQLDKSGLPSDRFFAERPEGSVSTLKIQRTQQEDSAVYLCATDAKFGNTEAFFGQGTRLTVV.

This clonotype is a singleton in its sample. This rearrangement joins TRBV5-6 to TRBJ2-7; 8 bases are shared with TRBD2. The trim removed 0 bases at V and 7 bases at J, leaving 12 bases unmatched. Germline assignment: CDR1 SGHDT and CDR2 YYEEEE. The CDR3 contains 16 residues. As DNA, the CDR3 is TGTGCCAGCAGCTTGGGACCGGGACTAGTTCGACGGGAGCAGTACTTC. It specifies CASSLGPGLVRREQYF.

The table lists this clonotype with a few counts. The rearrangement links TRBV11-2 to TRBJ1-1; D is ambiguous. Per the germline V gene, CDR1 is SGHAT and CDR2 is FQNNGV. CDR3 length: 13 residues. V shed 1 base and J shed 4 bases, with 7 bases lying between them. The CDR3 DNA is TGTGCCAGCAGCTTAGCTAGCGGCACTGAAGCTTTCTTT. Protein sequence: CASSLASGTEAFF.

This clonotype was detected only a few times. The chain combines TRBV5-4 with TRBJ2-5; D is uncertain. This CDR3 spans 13 amino acids. Germline lookup yields CDR1 SGHNT and CDR2 YYREEE (reference sequence). Deletions cut 0 bases from V and 5 bases from J, with 8 bases between. CDR3 nucleotides: TGTGCCAGCAGCTTGGGACCCGGGGAGACCCAGTACTTC. Its translation: CASSLGPGETQYF.

This rearrangement joins TRBV2 to TRBJ2-4; a possible D gene is TRBD2 (5 bases). The CDR3 is 14 residues long. V lost 7 bases, J lost 5 bases, and 15 bases lay in between. CDR1 is SNHLY and CDR2 is FYNNEI in the germline V gene. CDR3 amino acids: CASTSRTGQNIQYF. Written as DNA, the CDR3 is TGTGCCAGCACGTCGAGGACTGGACAAAACATTCAGTACTTC.

The V gene is TRBV20-1, the J gene TRBJ1-1; D is perhaps TRBD1 (5 bases). This CDR3 comprises 13 residues. Trimming left V 6 bases short and J 6 bases short, with 17 bases between. From germline, CDR1 is DFQATT and CDR2 SNEGSKA (reference sequence). The CDR3 DNA follows: TGCAGTGCCCGGGACCTCGCGGGTTCTGAAGCTTTCTTT. Translation: CSARDLAGSEAFF.

This clonotype was picked up one time. In DNA form, the CDR3 reads TGTGCCAGCAGCCAAGATCCCTCTAGCGGGAGATACGAGCAGTACTTC. The encoded protein is CASSQDPSSGRYEQYF. The genes are TRBV3-1 and TRBJ2-7; TRBD2 matches at 10 bases. Germline V gene lookup returns CDR1 LGHDT and CDR2 YNNKEL (reference sequence). The CDR3 runs to 16 residues. Germline trimming cut 0 bases from V and 4 bases from J; bases unmatched to any gene: 6.

This clonotype was detected only a few times. The chain employs TRBV7-3 and TRBJ2-2, with D possibly being TRBD2 (7 bases). The germline V and J ends were trimmed by 5 bases and 6 bases, with 13 bases remaining between them. Germline V gene lookup returns CDR1 SGHTA and CDR2 FQGTGA. The CDR3 sequence is 14 residues long. CDR3: CASSPTGRAGELFF. Written as DNA, the CDR3 is TGTGCCAGCAGCCCAACAGGGAGGGCCGGGGAGCTGTTTTTT.